The count of the clone carrying this T cell receptor beta chain is one. The data originate from a study of blood T cell repertoires in COVID-19. Trimming cost V 4 bases and J 0 bases; bases outside gene matches: 12. CDR3 length equals 19 residues. CDR1 is LNHDA and CDR2 is SQIVND in the germline V gene (reference sequence). TCRdb keeps only in-frame clones here, not all; method: immunoSEQ multiplex PCR. The table records 70,000 or so clones, approximately 80% of them present only once. This sequence was found in a man of 80 years or more with active or convalescent COVID-19. The V gene is TRBV19, the J gene TRBJ2-4, with TRBD1 matching over 10 bases. Input material: peripheral blood. As DNA, the CDR3 is TGTGCCAGTAGTAGTAGACCTGGGACAGGGGATCTAGCCAAAAACATTCAGTACTTC. Its translation is CASSSRPGTGDLAKNIQYF.